The clone carrying this T cell receptor beta chain is deemed medium-sized. Its antigen is currently unknown. Gene names and germline refer to mouse. The read ends 1 residue before the CDR3 terminus; that terminus is restored from the germline J gene. Other DNA sequences within the sample encode an identical CDR3. This record comes from a study of tissue T cells after allogeneic stem cell transplantation. Study-wide results and caveats: Across patients, clones rarely overlapped, yet motif clusters were shared tissue-specifically. Blood and spleen captured only part of the tissue TCR repertoire. Which tissue TCRs were alloreactive or antigen-specific was not determined. Some clones might be persisting host cells.

Using immunoSEQ multiplex PCR, the repertoire was profiled, and TCRdb retains in-frame clones only, with some absent. Seen here are around 7,900 clones, about a third observed once, and the top ten hold 3% to 3.5%. V gave up 2 bases and J gave up 1 base, with 7 bases separating them. From germline, CDR1 is KGHPV and CDR2 FQNQEV (reference sequence). The length of the CDR3 is 14 residues. Regarding time point: mouse harvest day 14 after allogeneic transplant. Mouse grafts combined 10^7 T-cell-depleted bone marrow cells with 10^6 splenic CD5+ T cells. B6 (H2b) cells into BALB/c (H2d) mice; tissues taken at day 7 or 14.

This chain joins TRBV26 and TRBJ2-3; possibly TRBD1 or TRBD2 for D (5 bases each). The origin of this receptor is a female BALB/c mouse given C57BL/6 T cells with graft-versus-host disease after an allogeneic hematopoietic cell transplant. Sample: skin. CDR3 protein: CASSLGGGAETLYF. Incomplete CDR3 DNA: TGTGCCAGCAGTCTGGGGGGAGGTGCAGAAACGCTGTAT.